The entry below gives a single T cell receptor beta chain sequence along with its context. Its antigen is unidentified. Using its own MiXCR run on the 5' RACE reads, TCRdb lists one record per CDR3 protein. The sample lists about 470,000 distinct CDR3 sequences, 24% occurring once. These data come from a study of identical twins. Study-level points and caveats: A lower insertion count was a feature of abundant cord blood beta clonotypes, with no such feature in memory repertoires.

In germline, CDR1 is MNHEY, CDR2 SMNVEV (reference sequence). The V and J ends lost 4 bases and 7 bases respectively, with 7 bases between them. This CDR3 contains 11 residues. The sample also formed part of further work on T cells expressing NK-cell markers. This second study says: Underlying the TCR beta repertoires were sorted CD3+CD56+NKG2C+, CD3+CD56+NKG2C- and CD3+CD56-NKG2C+ T cells. Whether expanded NKG2C+ T cell clones were HCMV-specific remained unclear.

The clonotype comes from a woman between 18 and 29 years old in good health. The sample consisted of CD4+ T cells sorted from blood. The rearrangement uses TRBV27 and TRBJ2-5; D remains ambiguous. For the CDR3, the DNA is TGTGCCAGCAGTTCGGAGTCGACCCAGTACTTC. Amino acid sequence: CASSSESTQYF.